The 27 T cell receptor beta chains listed next were all sequenced from one sample in a study of blood T cell repertoires in COVID-19. Produced via immunoSEQ multiplex PCR; TCRdb's table is partial and in-frame only. The table records 330,000 or so clones, roughly 89% of them present only once. The specimen was peripheral blood. These receptor sequences come from an older woman with COVID-19, enrolled during active disease.

The rearrangement links TRBV19 to TRBJ2-3; TRBD1 aligns across 9 bases. Trimming at V came to 6 bases and at J to 2 bases, leaving 3 bases not matched to a gene. The CDR3 runs to 14 residues. Germline CDR1 is LNHDA and CDR2 is SQIVND (reference sequence). The CDR3 DNA follows: TGTGCCAGTAGGCACAGGGGGCTCACAGATACGCAGTATTTT. This codes for CASRHRGLTDTQYF.

The chain uses TRBV28 and TRBJ1-3; D is unresolved. This CDR3 is 15 amino acids long. Germline V gene data show CDR1 as MDHEN and CDR2 as SYDVKM. Trimming stripped 2 bases from V and 2 bases from J, with 10 bases between. The chain's CDR3 is CASSLVQVAGNTIYF. The CDR3 nucleotides are TGTGCCAGCAGTTTAGTCCAGGTAGCTGGAAACACCATATATTTT. The variable domain in full, completed from reference TRBV28 and TRBJ1-3, reads DVKVTQSSRYLVKRTGEKVFLECVQDMDHENMFWYRQDPGLGLRLIYFSYDVKMKEKGDIPEGYSVSREKKERFSLILESASTNQTSMYLCASSLVQVAGNTIYFGEGSWLTVV.

The chain has TRBV25-1 and TRBJ1-2, with 8 bases aligning to TRBD1. V shed 5 bases, J shed 7 bases, and the junction held 12 bases outside the gene matches. In germline, CDR1 is MGHDK, CDR2 SYGVNS. The CDR3 loop spans 15 amino acids. The chain's CDR3 is CASSKTGTGLGGYTF. In DNA form, the CDR3 reads TGTGCCAGCAGTAAGACCGGGACAGGATTGGGTGGCTACACCTTC.

V is TRBV30 and J is TRBJ1-5; maybe TRBD1 (6 bases). The germline V gene has CDR1 GTSNPN and CDR2 SVGIG (reference sequence). This CDR3 is built from 13 residues. Deletions cut 2 bases from V and 7 bases from J, with 12 bases between. The CDR3 loop reads CAWSRGGDQPQHF. DNA for the CDR3: TGTGCCTGGAGTAGGGGGGGGGACCAGCCCCAGCATTTT.

J is TRBJ1-5 and V is TRBV18, with 7 positions matching TRBD1. Looked up from germline, CDR1 is KGHSH and CDR2 is LQKENI. Trimming cost V 2 bases and J 4 bases; bases outside gene matches: 2. The CDR3 runs 14 residues. As DNA, the CDR3 is TGTGCCAGCTCACCAAACAGGGGAAATCAGCCCCAGCATTTT. This gives the protein CASSPNRGNQPQHF. Variable domain in full (rest from reference TRBV18 and TRBJ1-5): NAGVMQNPRHLVRRRGQEARLRCSPMKGHSHVYWYRQLPEEGLKFMVYLQKENIIDESGMPKERFSAEFPKEGPSILRIQQVVRGDSAAYFCASSPNRGNQPQHFGDGTRLSIL.

The gene calls are TRBV28 and TRBJ1-4; D may be TRBD1 (6 bases). Germline values: CDR1 MDHEN, CDR2 SYDVKM. The CDR3 length is 14 residues. Trimming left V 2 bases short and J 8 bases short, with 12 bases between. CDR3 nucleotide sequence: TGTGCCAGCAGTTTACGGGGGGCTGGAGAAAAACTGTTTTTT. Its protein is CASSLRGAGEKLFF.

The J gene is TRBJ1-5, the V gene TRBV19; 9 bases line up with TRBD1. Germline trimming cut 2 bases from V and 3 bases from J; bases unmatched to any gene: 23. Germline CDR1 and CDR2: LNHDA and SQIVND (reference sequence). The CDR3 is made up of 22 amino acids. This CDR3 is CASSIRIRRMSGTGLNNQPQHF. The CDR3 DNA sequence: TGTGCCAGTAGTATAAGAATTCGCCGAATGTCTGGGACAGGGCTAAACAATCAGCCCCAGCATTTT.

This chain links TRBV29-1 with TRBJ1-6; weak D call: TRBD1 (6 bases). The CDR3 totals 14 residues. The germline V gene encodes CDR1 SQVTM and CDR2 ANQGSEA. V dropped 7 bases and J dropped 7 bases, with 17 bases sitting between them. This chain's CDR3 is CSAQAGTPNSPLHF. CDR3 nucleotides: TGCAGCGCCCAGGCCGGGACACCCAATTCACCCCTCCACTTT.

J is TRBJ1-1 and V is TRBV19; perhaps TRBD1 as D (5 bases). V dropped 7 bases and J dropped 0 bases, with 9 bases sitting between them. Looked up from germline, CDR1 is LNHDA and CDR2 is SQIVND (reference sequence). This CDR3 region has 13 residues. The CDR3 spells CASMGGMNTEAFF. The CDR3 nucleotides read TGTGCCAGTATGGGGGGGATGAACACTGAAGCTTTCTTT.

The J gene is TRBJ1-5, the V gene TRBV19; D uncertain. Germline V lookup: CDR1 LNHDA, CDR2 SQIVND (reference sequence). The CDR3 consists of 12 residues. The V end lost 6 bases, the J end lost 6 bases, and 9 bases lay between the germline ends. Here the CDR3 DNA reads TGTGCCAGTAGCCCCTATTTTCAGCCCCAGCATTTT. Translating gives CASSPYFQPQHF. The full variable domain, with the rest looked up from reference TRBV19 and TRBJ1-5, is DGGITQSPKYLFRKEGQNVTLSCEQNLNHDAMYWYRQDPGQGLRLIYYSQIVNDFQKGDIAEGYSVSREKKESFPLTVTSAQKNPTAFYLCASSPYFQPQHFGDGTRLSIL.

Only one count was recorded for this clone. The chain employs TRBV4-1 and TRBJ2-6, with D possibly matching TRBD1 (5 bases). Germline V gene data show CDR1 as MGHRA and CDR2 as YSYEKL. Trimming shortened V by 4 bases and J by 0 bases, and 13 bases separated the two germline ends. This CDR3 region has 17 residues. CDR3 nucleotide sequence: TGCGCCAGCAGCCTTACCCAGGGTCGCTCTGGGGCCAACGTCCTGACTTTC. Its protein product is CASSLTQGRSGANVLTF.

This sequence joins TRBV15 and TRBJ2-2, with a weak D call TRBD1 (6 bases). The V end was cut by 7 bases, the J end by 4 bases, with 10 bases between. Germline CDR1 reads LNHNV; CDR2 reads YYDKDF (reference sequence). The CDR3 extends over 13 amino acids. CDR3 nucleotides: TGTGCCACCAAAAGAGGGGGCACCGGGGAGCTGTTTTTT. Translated, it gives CATKRGGTGELFF. The full variable domain, rest sourced from reference TRBV15 and TRBJ2-2, is DAMVIQNPRYQVTQFGKPVTLSCSQTLNHNVMYWYQQKSSQAPKLLFHYYDKDFNNEADTPDNFQSRRPNTSFCFLDIRSPGLGDTAMYLCATKRGGTGELFFGEGSRLTVL.

The chain links TRBV19 to TRBJ1-5; tentative D call: TRBD1 (6 bases). CDR1 and CDR2 (germline): LNHDA, SQIVND (reference sequence). Trimming pared 2 bases from V and 1 base from J, leaving 12 bases between. The CDR3 runs 16 residues. CDR3 in amino acids: CASSIIRTVSNQPQHF. Here the CDR3 DNA reads TGTGCCAGTAGTATAATCAGGACAGTGAGCAATCAGCCCCAGCATTTT.

This chain connects TRBV27 to TRBJ1-5; D call uncertain. Trimming left V 9 bases short and J 2 bases short, with 14 bases between. The CDR3 spans 14 residues. Per the germline V gene, CDR1 is MNHEY and CDR2 is SMNVEV (reference sequence). CDR3 residues: CASPPRRGNQPQHF. The CDR3 bases are TGTGCCAGTCCTCCCCGGAGGGGCAATCAGCCCCAGCATTTT.

This chain uses TRBV29-1 with TRBJ1-2; perhaps TRBD1 as D (5 bases). This CDR3 comprises 13 residues. Per the germline V gene, CDR1 is SQVTM and CDR2 is ANQGSEA. With 7 bases removed from V and 6 bases from J, the gap between germline ends came to 18 bases. CDR3 amino acids: CSARGKALDGYTF. The CDR3 coding sequence is TGCAGCGCCCGGGGGAAGGCGTTAGATGGCTACACCTTC.

The J gene is TRBJ1-1, the V gene TRBV5-1; D perhaps matches TRBD1 (6 bases). V lost 0 bases and J 2 bases, leaving 14 bases between the germline ends. Germline V gene lookup returns CDR1 SGHRS and CDR2 YFSETQ. CDR3 length: 16 residues. In nucleotides, the CDR3 is TGCGCCAGCAGCTTGGGATCCGGGACACCCAACACTGAAGCTTTCTTT. Translating it yields CASSLGSGTPNTEAFF.

The chain has TRBV13 and TRBJ2-3; 11 bases are shared with TRBD2. Germline CDR1 reads PRHDT; CDR2 reads FYEKMQ (reference sequence). The ends lost 5 bases at V and 2 bases at J; junction bases unmatched: 6. The CDR3 is made up of 16 amino acids. The CDR3 region is CASSPYSGGVTDTQYF. The CDR3 DNA follows: TGTGCCAGCAGCCCTTATAGCGGGGGGGTCACAGATACGCAGTATTTT.

The chain joins TRBV15 to TRBJ1-4; D gene ambiguous. V was cut by 0 bases and J by 0 bases, with 8 bases left in between. CDR1 LNHNV and CDR2 YYDKDF come from the germline V gene (reference sequence). The CDR3 is made up of 16 amino acids. For the CDR3, the DNA is TGTGCCACCAGCAGAGATCGAGGTGCAACTAATGAAAAACTGTTTTTT. Encoded protein: CATSRDRGATNEKLFF.

V and J are TRBV2 and TRBJ1-6; 7 bases match TRBD1. Germline V gene sequence: CDR1 SNHLY, CDR2 FYNNEI. The CDR3 extends over 15 amino acids. V trimming: 0 bases; J trimming: 10 bases; junction bases outside the gene matches: 6. The CDR3 here is CASSEARQGGSPLHF. CDR3 coding DNA: TGTGCCAGCAGTGAAGCAAGGCAGGGGGGCTCACCCCTCCACTTT. The full variable domain, rest sourced from reference TRBV2 and TRBJ1-6, is EPEVTQTPSHQVTQMGQEVILRCVPISNHLYFYWYRQILGQKVEFLVSFYNNEISEKSEIFDDQFSVERPDGSNFTLKIRSTKLEDSAMYFCASSEARQGGSPLHFGNGTRLTVT.

The chain combines TRBV19 with TRBJ1-3; unclear D gene. CDR1 is LNHDA and CDR2 is SQIVND in the germline V gene (reference sequence). V dropped 8 bases and J dropped 0 bases, with 20 bases sitting between them. This CDR3 is 17 amino acids long. CDR3 loop: CASQVIGSSLSGNTIYF. The CDR3 DNA sequence: TGTGCCAGTCAAGTAATTGGCTCATCGCTCTCTGGAAACACCATATATTTT.

This clone was counted between two and nine times. The chain uses TRBV7-9 and TRBJ1-1; 7 positions match TRBD1. This CDR3 comprises 14 residues. Germline lookup yields CDR1 SEHNR and CDR2 FQNEAQ (reference sequence). After removal of 3 bases from V and 1 base from J, the junction contained 2 bases not matched to a gene. This CDR3 is CASSFGTANTEAFF. The CDR3 DNA sequence: TGTGCCAGCAGCTTCGGGACAGCGAACACTGAAGCTTTCTTT.

This rearrangement joins TRBV2 to TRBJ1-1; D uncertain. V was cut by 7 bases and J by 0 bases, with 9 bases left in between. The germline V gene encodes CDR1 SNHLY and CDR2 FYNNEI. The CDR3 totals 13 residues. In nucleotides, the CDR3 is TGTGCCAGCAAGGAGGACGTGAACACTGAAGCTTTCTTT. Translating it yields CASKEDVNTEAFF.

The chain couples TRBV19 to TRBJ1-1; 8 nucleotides line up with TRBD1. The trim removed 7 bases at V and 5 bases at J, leaving 12 bases unmatched. The CDR3 sequence is 15 residues long. The germline V gene has CDR1 LNHDA and CDR2 SQIVND (reference sequence). CDR3 loop: CASNPTFRGRTEAFF. The CDR3 DNA follows: TGTGCCAGTAATCCTACCTTCAGGGGGCGGACTGAAGCTTTCTTT. The full variable domain, its missing parts supplied by reference TRBV19 and TRBJ1-1, is DGGITQSPKYLFRKEGQNVTLSCEQNLNHDAMYWYRQDPGQGLRLIYYSQIVNDFQKGDIAEGYSVSREKKESFPLTVTSAQKNPTAFYLCASNPTFRGRTEAFFGQGTRLTVV.

The chain is built from TRBV28 and TRBJ1-3; unclear D gene. Germline V gene data show CDR1 as MDHEN and CDR2 as SYDVKM. There are 14 residues in the CDR3. The V and J ends lost 1 base and 2 bases respectively, with 6 bases between them. As DNA, the CDR3 is TGTGCCAGCAGTTTATTCAGGCCTGGAAACACCATATATTTT. This gives the protein CASSLFRPGNTIYF.

This sequence joins TRBV2 and TRBJ2-1; 12 positions match TRBD2. Germline loops: CDR1 SNHLY, CDR2 FYNNEI. V lost 6 bases and J lost 8; bases outside the gene matches: 5. The CDR3 sequence is 14 residues long. The CDR3 spells CASSRTSGVDEQFF. DNA for the CDR3: TGTGCCAGCAGCCGGACTAGCGGGGTCGATGAGCAGTTCTTC.

The sample holds a few counts of this clone. One end of the junction does not line up with germline, which may come from a read error. The chain is built from TRBV7-8 and TRBJ1-3, with unresolved D. This CDR3 has 15 amino acids. Germline lookup yields CDR1 SGHVS and CDR2 FQNEAQ. The CDR3 region has the DNA TGTGCCAGCAGCCTAGCCAGCGATTCTGGAAACACCATATATTTT. Translated: CASSLASDSGNTIYF.

The chain couples TRBV19 to TRBJ1-4; D remains unclear. This CDR3 has 15 residues. V lost 8 bases and J 6 bases, leaving 19 bases between the germline ends. Germline V gene data show CDR1 as LNHDA and CDR2 as SQIVND (reference sequence). The CDR3 sequence: CASRKFRELDEKLFF. CDR3 DNA: TGTGCCAGTCGAAAATTCCGGGAGTTGGATGAAAAACTGTTTTTT.